The rows below give T cell receptor beta chains drawn from one sample of a study of CD8+ T cells in alopecia areata. TCRdb's copy holds only in-frame clones and misses some; the assay was immunoSEQ multiplex PCR. The data contain approximately 210,000 clones, roughly three fifths of them singletons. The sample consisted of CD4+ T cells sorted from blood, taken at week 44, from a patient treated with tofacitinib. Every receptor here comes from a human donor with alopecia areata. CDR3s leave out the opening cysteine and the closing phenylalanine or tryptophan.

CDR3aa: AWSADRNQPQH; v_gene: TRBV30; j_gene: TRBJ1-5
CDR3aa: ASSLIPSGGGGELF; v_gene: TRBV7-3; j_gene: TRBJ2-2
CDR3aa: ASSLLARDRALYGYT; v_gene: TRBV27; j_gene: TRBJ1-2
CDR3aa: AWEADRADTQY; v_gene: TRBV30; j_gene: TRBJ2-3
CDR3aa: ASSFPQRGGITDTQY; v_gene: TRBV7-2; j_gene: TRBJ2-3
CDR3aa: ASSPWAGGEQY; v_gene: TRBV4-3; j_gene: TRBJ2-7
CDR3aa: ASSDYQGRTDTQY; v_gene: TRBV6-1; j_gene: TRBJ2-3
CDR3aa: ASSPAPGQGSSYT; v_gene: TRBV5-1; j_gene: TRBJ1-2
CDR3aa: SAGEGGYT; v_gene: TRBV29-1; j_gene: TRBJ1-2
CDR3aa: ASSVAGTGEETQY; v_gene: TRBV9; j_gene: TRBJ2-5
CDR3aa: SVSSQGRTEAF; v_gene: TRBV29-1; j_gene: TRBJ1-1
CDR3aa: ASSPRWSPGETQY; v_gene: TRBV5-6; j_gene: TRBJ2-5
CDR3aa: ASRATSSSTDTQY; v_gene: TRBV7-9; j_gene: TRBJ2-3
CDR3aa: SAGNTEAF; v_gene: TRBV29-1; j_gene: TRBJ1-1
CDR3aa: AWTGLNTEAF; v_gene: TRBV30; j_gene: TRBJ1-1
CDR3aa: SVEGDFTEAF; v_gene: TRBV29-1; j_gene: TRBJ1-1
CDR3aa: ASSLGQGGYGYT; v_gene: TRBV5-1; j_gene: TRBJ1-2
CDR3aa: ASSTPRVRAGGSNEQF; v_gene: TRBV7-8; j_gene: TRBJ2-1
CDR3aa: AWSVTSGPFETQY; v_gene: TRBV30; j_gene: TRBJ2-5
CDR3aa: ASSQKAGGPQMYTQY; v_gene: TRBV11-2; j_gene: TRBJ2-3
CDR3aa: ATSTDRGAEAF; v_gene: TRBV15; j_gene: TRBJ1-1
CDR3aa: ASSAEGLTQY; v_gene: TRBV10-2; j_gene: TRBJ2-3
CDR3aa: AISERRQEQF; v_gene: TRBV10-3; j_gene: TRBJ2-1
CDR3aa: ASSYGDRENTEAF; v_gene: TRBV7-9; j_gene: TRBJ1-1
CDR3aa: ASSGGRTGELF; v_gene: TRBV5-6; j_gene: TRBJ2-2
CDR3aa: SVGGVASTDTQY; v_gene: TRBV29-1; j_gene: TRBJ2-3
CDR3aa: ASSFGRPLVHGYT; v_gene: TRBV19; j_gene: TRBJ1-2
CDR3aa: ASSEVAGVSGANVLT; v_gene: TRBV6-4; j_gene: TRBJ2-6
CDR3aa: AWEVLDTQY; v_gene: TRBV30; j_gene: TRBJ2-3
CDR3aa: ASSGTGYSEQF; v_gene: TRBV6-1; j_gene: TRBJ2-1
CDR3aa: AWTPGTGGIYGYT; v_gene: TRBV30; j_gene: TRBJ1-2
CDR3aa: ASSPGTTRLEAF; v_gene: TRBV5-6; j_gene: TRBJ1-1
CDR3aa: AWSTGDSYEQY; v_gene: TRBV30; j_gene: TRBJ2-7
CDR3aa: ASSPSGRAHEQY; v_gene: TRBV11-2; j_gene: TRBJ2-7
CDR3aa: ASSSRYAGELF; v_gene: TRBV19; j_gene: TRBJ2-2
CDR3aa: ASSLSYTIY; v_gene: TRBV28; j_gene: TRBJ1-3
CDR3aa: ASSLASRLNTEAF; v_gene: TRBV5-6; j_gene: TRBJ1-1
CDR3aa: ASSQRTGNQPQH; v_gene: TRBV4-3; j_gene: TRBJ1-5
CDR3aa: ASSSEDVGEAF; v_gene: TRBV19; j_gene: TRBJ1-1
CDR3aa: ASSLKLGATEAF; v_gene: TRBV7-2; j_gene: TRBJ1-1
CDR3aa: ASSQGGGTLELYGYT; v_gene: TRBV4-1; j_gene: TRBJ1-2
CDR3aa: ASSFYQVLSYTDTQY; v_gene: TRBV7-2; j_gene: TRBJ2-3
CDR3aa: ASSPGQGVVQPQH; v_gene: TRBV18; j_gene: TRBJ1-5
CDR3aa: SARTETQY; v_gene: TRBV20-1; j_gene: TRBJ2-5
CDR3aa: SVEENSRGQY; v_gene: TRBV29-1; j_gene: TRBJ2-7
CDR3aa: ASSLRVGQGRTADTQY; v_gene: TRBV5-5; j_gene: TRBJ2-3
CDR3aa: SVDGTDSYEQY; v_gene: TRBV29-1; j_gene: TRBJ2-7
CDR3aa: ASSPVRRGDYNEQF; v_gene: TRBV7-2; j_gene: TRBJ2-1